The 29 T cell receptor beta chains reported below all come from one sample, sequenced in a study of shared clonotypes between healthy human individuals (dated by TCRdb to the early 2020s). Library creation used the immunoSEQ multiplex PCR assay. TCRdb obtained this table from immuneACCESS and retained in-frame rearrangements with V and J assigned. These tables miss some clones; where compared with another copy, unresolved V genes account for less than half of the shortfall, and the remainder is unexplained. The sample table lists 300,000 to 400,000 clones, about 70% of them with a count of one. In total, the top ten clones hold 8% to 13% of the sample. Input material: memory CD4+ T cells sorted from blood. Per the publication, the cell subset or site label means: CD45RA-negative fraction. The receptors derive from a man aged 25-40 years in good health.

V and J are TRBV18 and TRBJ1-1; D unresolved. Germline loops: CDR1 KGHSH, CDR2 LQKENI. The CDR3 runs 13 residues. Trimming removed 1 base at V and 6 bases at J, with 9 bases between. CDR3 nucleotide sequence: TGTGCCAGCTCACCACAGGGATTTGCTGAAGCTTTCTTT. Protein product: CASSPQGFAEAFF.

This clone was seen only a few times. The chain recombines TRBV27 with TRBJ2-7; maybe TRBD2 (5 bases). CDR3 size: 14 residues. V lost 1 base, J lost 5 bases, and 12 bases lay in between. Germline CDR1 and CDR2: MNHEY and SMNVEV (reference sequence). CDR3 in amino acids: CASSLLGSSNEQYF. The CDR3 region has the DNA TGTGCCAGCAGTTTATTAGGGAGTTCTAACGAGCAGTACTTC.

There are a few counts of this clone. V and J are TRBV7-8 and TRBJ1-1; D is perhaps TRBD1 (6 bases). Germline V gives CDR1 SGHVS, CDR2 FQNEAQ. The CDR3 is 16 amino acids. V was clipped by 1 base and J by 5 bases, with 17 bases between them. CDR3 nucleotides: TGTGCCAGCAGCTTAGTTGGGCAGGGGCGAATAACTGAAGCTTTCTTT. Protein: CASSLVGQGRITEAFF.

This clone occurred many times. The chain employs TRBV9 and TRBJ1-1; 9 bases line up with TRBD1. The length of the CDR3 is 16 residues. Germline values: CDR1 SGDLS, CDR2 YYNGEE. V was clipped by 3 bases and J by 4 bases; unmatched bases: 10. The CDR3: CASSGGTGGFVTEAFF. The CDR3 DNA reads as TGTGCCAGCAGCGGCGGTACAGGGGGCTTTGTCACTGAAGCTTTCTTT.

This clone was seen only a few times. Here the CDR3 reads CASTLAGGLGEQYF. The DNA of the CDR3 is TGTGCCAGTACCCTAGCGGGAGGGCTAGGCGAGCAGTACTTC. The rearrangement uses TRBV19 and TRBJ2-7, with 12 bases fitting TRBD2. The CDR3 contains 14 residues. The germline gives CDR1 LNHDA, CDR2 SQIVND (reference sequence). V shed 7 bases and J 6 bases; nucleotides not matched to a gene: 7.

A single count supports this clone. The chain couples TRBV11-2 to TRBJ2-1; no clear D. This CDR3 has 14 residues. The V gene lost 4 bases and the J gene lost 2 bases, with 9 bases spanning the gap. Germline V gene lookup returns CDR1 SGHAT and CDR2 FQNNGV. CDR3 DNA sequence: TGTGCCAGCAGCTACTGGCGCACCTACAATGAGCAGTTCTTC. Protein sequence: CASSYWRTYNEQFF.

The gene calls are TRBV2 and TRBJ2-5; possible D gene TRBD2, 8 bases. V was cut by 6 bases and J by 1 base, with 18 bases left in between. The CDR3 spans 16 residues. In germline, CDR1 is SNHLY, CDR2 FYNNEI. The CDR3 region has the DNA TGTGCCAGCAGATCAAGGGGGCTAGCGGGCCAAGAGACCCAGTACTTC. Its translation: CASRSRGLAGQETQYF.

The chain couples TRBV4-3 to TRBJ1-1, with D tentatively TRBD1 (6 bases). Germline V gives CDR1 LGHNA, CDR2 YSLEER. Trimming removed 0 bases from V and 7 bases from J, with 12 bases in between. The CDR3 length is 14 residues. The CDR3 sequence: CASSQDLFRGEAFF. The CDR3 nucleotides read TGCGCCAGCAGCCAAGATCTATTCAGGGGTGAAGCTTTCTTT.

V and J are TRBV7-2 and TRBJ2-1; 11 bases are shared with TRBD2. The J segment lost 4 bases and the V segment lost 3 bases, leaving 5 bases of the junction unmatched. Germline-derived CDR1 and CDR2 are SGHTA and FQGNSA. CDR3 length: 16 residues. This chain's CDR3 is CASSLRLAGTYNEQFF. CDR3 coding DNA: TGTGCCAGCAGCTTGCGACTAGCGGGAACGTACAATGAGCAGTTCTTC.

The J gene is TRBJ2-3, the V gene TRBV10-3; the D is unclear. V lost 6 bases to trimming and J lost 0 bases, with 4 bases between them. CDR3 length: 12 amino acids. Germline V gene data show CDR1 as ENHRY and CDR2 as SYGVKD. The CDR3 here is CAIRGSTDTQYF. CDR3 DNA sequence: TGTGCCATCAGAGGTAGCACAGATACGCAGTATTTT.

The gene calls are TRBV5-8 and TRBJ2-5; weak D call: TRBD2 (6 bases). Germline V CDR1 and CDR2: SGHTS, YDEGEE. The germline V and J ends were trimmed by 6 bases and 1 base, with 10 bases remaining between them. The CDR3 spans 13 residues. CDR3 in DNA: TGTGCCAGCACGCGGGAATCCCAAGAGACCCAGTACTTC. This encodes CASTRESQETQYF. Together with reference TRBV5-8 and TRBJ2-5, the CDR3 gives the full variable domain: EAGVTQSPTHLIKTRGQQATLRCSPISGHTSVYWYQQALGLGLQFLLWYDEGEERNRGNFPPRFSGRQFPNYSSELNVNALELEDSALYLCASTRESQETQYFGPGTRLLVL.

DNA for the CDR3: TGCGCCAGCAGCCCGACGGAGCTTAACACCGGGGAGCTGTTTTTT. Translating gives CASSPTELNTGELFF. This chain links TRBV4-1 with TRBJ2-2; D ambiguous. The V end lost 4 bases, the J end lost 2 bases, and 11 bases lay between the germline ends. The CDR3 loop spans 15 amino acids. Germline V lookup: CDR1 MGHRA, CDR2 YSYEKL.

This sequence joins TRBV28 and TRBJ1-5, with D unclear. Trimming shortened V by 2 bases and J by 7 bases, and 3 bases separated the two germline ends. Germline CDR1 MDHEN, CDR2 SYDVKM. This CDR3 comprises 11 residues. DNA of the CDR3: TGTGCCAGCAGTTTAGAACAGCCCCAGCATTTT. This gives the protein CASSLEQPQHF. The variable domain in full, with the rest retrieved from reference TRBV28 and TRBJ1-5, is DVKVTQSSRYLVKRTGEKVFLECVQDMDHENMFWYRQDPGLGLRLIYFSYDVKMKEKGDIPEGYSVSREKKERFSLILESASTNQTSMYLCASSLEQPQHFGDGTRLSIL.

The chain joins TRBV6-1 to TRBJ2-1; 10 bases are shared with TRBD2. CDR3 length: 15 residues. V shed 6 bases, J shed 5 bases, and the junction held 7 bases outside the gene matches. Germline V gene sequence: CDR1 MNHNS, CDR2 SASEGT. The CDR3 nucleotides are TGTGCCAGCAGGAGGACTAGCGGTATAAACAATGAGCAGTTCTTC. Translation: CASRRTSGINNEQFF.

CDR3 in DNA: TGCGCCAGCAGCTCGGGACAGCTCCTATCCTACGAGCAGTACTTC. Amino acid sequence: CASSSGQLLSYEQYF. The chain links TRBV5-1 to TRBJ2-7; 7 positions agree with TRBD1. The V segment lost 3 bases and the J segment 1 base; nucleotides outside the gene matches: 7. This CDR3 is built from 15 residues. In germline, CDR1 is SGHRS, CDR2 YFSETQ.

The V gene is TRBV2, the J gene TRBJ2-3, with 12 bases identical to TRBD2. This CDR3 has 13 residues. V lost 9 bases, J lost 6 bases, and 4 bases stayed unmatched. Germline V gene sequence: CDR1 SNHLY, CDR2 FYNNEI. In DNA form, the CDR3 reads TGTGCCAGTCTAGCGGGAGGGTCCGATACGCAGTATTTT. The encoded protein is CASLAGGSDTQYF. Using reference TRBV2 and TRBJ2-3 for the parts outside the CDR3, the full variable domain is EPEVTQTPSHQVTQMGQEVILRCVPISNHLYFYWYRQILGQKVEFLVSFYNNEISEKSEIFDDQFSVERPDGSNFTLKIRSTKLEDSAMYFCASLAGGSDTQYFGPGTRLTVL.

Here the CDR3 DNA reads TGTGCTAGTGGTTTCCGGACCGGCCCTAATGAAAAACTGTTTTTT. Translated, it gives CASGFRTGPNEKLFF. The rearrangement links TRBV12-5 to TRBJ1-4; D unresolved. CDR3 size: 15 residues. The V end lost 3 bases, the J end lost 3 bases, and 11 bases lay between the germline ends. Germline V gives CDR1 LGHNT, CDR2 FRNRAP.

The V call is TRBV30, the J call TRBJ2-7; no clear D gene. The CDR3 is made up of 12 amino acids. V shed 0 bases and J shed 3 bases, with 6 bases lying between them. Germline CDR1 and CDR2: GTSNPN and SVGIG (reference sequence). The CDR3 DNA reads as TGTGCCTGGAGTGTTGGGATCTACGAGCAGTACTTC. This codes for CAWSVGIYEQYF.

The chain is built from TRBV5-6 and TRBJ2-7, with 12 bases identical to TRBD2. After removal of 0 bases from V and 1 base from J, the junction contained 5 bases not matched to a gene. Germline V gives CDR1 SGHDT, CDR2 YYEEEE. The CDR3 totals 17 residues. The CDR3 DNA reads as TGTGCCAGCAGCTTGGCCGGAGGACTAGCGGGATCCTACGAGCAGTACTTC. This sequence encodes CASSLAGGLAGSYEQYF.

The genes are TRBV11-2 and TRBJ2-7, with D possibly TRBD1 on 6 matching bases. The CDR3 totals 15 residues. Germline CDR1 and CDR2: SGHAT and FQNNGV. Trimming took off 5 bases at V and 4 bases at J, with 18 bases between the two ends. In DNA, the CDR3 is TGTGCCAGCAGCCACTCCGGGACAACTCTTTACGAGCAGTACTTC. Protein sequence: CASSHSGTTLYEQYF.

The V call is TRBV5-6, the J call TRBJ2-7; no firm D call. The CDR3 sequence is 13 residues long. V lost 4 bases and J lost 1, with 9 bases in between. Germline values: CDR1 SGHDT, CDR2 YYEEEE. The CDR3 is CASSPRYSYEQYF. In nucleotides, the CDR3 is TGTGCCAGCAGCCCCAGGTATTCCTACGAGCAGTACTTC. The full variable domain, with the rest looked up from reference TRBV5-6 and TRBJ2-7, is DAGVTQSPTHLIKTRGQQVTLRCSPKSGHDTVSWYQQALGQGPQFIFQYYEEEERQRGNFPDRFSGHQFPNYSSELNVNALLLGDSALYLCASSPRYSYEQYFGPGTRLTVT.

The chain uses TRBV2 and TRBJ1-5; 9 nucleotides agree with TRBD1. The V gene end was trimmed by 6 bases and the J gene end by 6 bases; junction bases not matched to a gene: 6. The CDR3 runs 14 residues. Germline lookup yields CDR1 SNHLY and CDR2 FYNNEI. CDR3 protein: CASSRDRVSQPQHF. The CDR3 region has the DNA TGTGCCAGCAGCCGGGACAGGGTTAGTCAGCCCCAGCATTTT.

The chain uses TRBV11-2 and TRBJ2-1; D perhaps matches TRBD1 (6 bases). The CDR3 is 12 residues long. Germline CDR1 SGHAT, CDR2 FQNNGV. Trimming removed 6 bases at V and 7 bases at J, with 10 bases between. This CDR3 reads CASSNRVNEQFF. CDR3 nucleotides: TGTGCCAGCAGTAACAGGGTTAATGAGCAGTTCTTC.

This rearrangement joins TRBV6-9 to TRBJ2-6; D uncertain. The CDR3 loop spans 18 amino acids. Germline V CDR1 and CDR2: MNHGY, SVAAGI. Trimming stripped 5 bases from V and 5 bases from J, with 22 bases between. CDR3 amino acids: CASSKFILRQSRANVLTF. CDR3 bases: TGTGCCAGCAGTAAGTTCATCTTACGACAAAGTCGGGCCAACGTCCTGACTTTC.

J is TRBJ2-2 and V is TRBV27; 7 bases are a match to TRBD2. This CDR3 is built from 16 residues. The V gene end was trimmed by 3 bases and the J gene end by 5 bases; junction bases not matched to a gene: 9. In germline, CDR1 is MNHEY, CDR2 SMNVEV (reference sequence). This CDR3 reads CASSLRGTPITGELFF. CDR3 bases: TGTGCCAGCAGTTTGCGGGGGACCCCGATAACCGGGGAGCTGTTTTTT.

The genes are TRBV7-9 and TRBJ2-7; D is undetermined. The germline gives CDR1 SEHNR, CDR2 FQNEAQ (reference sequence). CDR3 length: 13 residues. The germline V and J ends were trimmed by 10 bases and 5 bases, with 18 bases remaining between them. CDR3 coding DNA: TGTGCCACCGGAACCCTAGTGGGGAACGAGCAGTACTTC. Protein sequence: CATGTLVGNEQYF.

This chain joins TRBV18 and TRBJ2-3; D is undetermined. Germline CDR1 and CDR2: KGHSH and LQKENI. V dropped 3 bases and J dropped 2 bases, with 15 bases sitting between them. The CDR3 loop spans 16 amino acids. The CDR3 DNA reads as TGTGCCAGCTCACCGGTGGAGCTCCTCAACACAGATACGCAGTATTTT. Translation: CASSPVELLNTDTQYF. The whole variable domain, filled in from reference TRBV18 and TRBJ2-3, reads NAGVMQNPRHLVRRRGQEARLRCSPMKGHSHVYWYRQLPEEGLKFMVYLQKENIIDESGMPKERFSAEFPKEGPSILRIQQVVRGDSAAYFCASSPVELLNTDTQYFGPGTRLTVL.

The gene calls are TRBV5-1 and TRBJ2-1; D not resolved. Between the trimmed V and J ends, which lost 0 bases and 9 bases, there was a span of 7 bases. CDR1 is SGHRS, CDR2 YFSETQ, per germline. The CDR3 loop spans 12 amino acids. The CDR3 loop is CASSLGATEQFF. The CDR3 DNA reads TGCGCCAGCAGCTTGGGAGCCACTGAGCAGTTCTTC.

This chain joins TRBV7-9 and TRBJ1-5; D is unresolved. V lost 1 base, J lost 3 bases, and 4 bases lay in between. CDR1 and CDR2 (germline): SEHNR, FQNEAQ (reference sequence). The CDR3 is 13 residues long. The CDR3 spells CASSLGHNQPQHF. In nucleotides, the CDR3 is TGTGCCAGCAGCTTAGGACACAATCAGCCCCAGCATTTT. Full variable domain (outside the CDR3, taken from reference TRBV7-9 and TRBJ1-5): DTGVSQNPRHKITKRGQNVTFRCDPISEHNRLYWYRQTLGQGPEFLTYFQNEAQLEKSRLLSDRFSAERPKGSFSTLEIQRTEQGDSAMYLCASSLGHNQPQHFGDGTRLSIL.